This entry describes one TCR beta chain. This clone was counted only a few times. The specificity of this receptor is unknown. Per-base qualities were not stored, and no clone one base away is much larger. Receptor amplification or capture employed the immunoSEQ multiplex PCR assay. TCRdb limited this immuneACCESS table to in-frame rearrangements with V and J called. A share of clones is missing; checked studies link under half to unresolved V genes, and the rest is unexplained. Counted in this sample were about 89,000 clones; 85% to 95% of them appeared once. The ten biggest clones cover about 0.27% of the sample. The source of the sample is a study of technical replicates of blood from several donors listed by TCRdb under 2017. A distance of 11 bases separates the germline ends of V and J, which lose 4 bases and 0 bases respectively. Including cysteine and phenylalanine, the CDR3 has 15 amino acids. Just the 45-base CDR3 DNA is kept, in frame starting at base 1. CDR1 SGHDT and CDR2 YYEEEE were looked up in the germline V gene.

The sample consisted of T cells isolated from PBMCs. This TCR derives from a human donor in good health. This chain joins TRBV5-6 to TRBJ1-3, and TRBD1 may be the D gene, going by 5 matching bases. The base sequence is TGTGCCAGCAGCCCAGGGTTTGGCTCTGGAAACACCATATATTTT. This yields the protein CASSPGFGSGNTIYF.